The T cell receptor beta chain described here comes from a study of cytomegalovirus exposure and HLA in healthy donors (TCRdb year 2017). Background for the entire study: According to an earlier analysis of a few hundred of the donors, about 180 million T cells yielded over 100 million unique TCR beta sequences and approximately 280 Gb of sequence data. An early release that covered about 600 HLA-typed donors contained approximately 300 gigabases of sequencing data and 85 million to 100 million unique TCR sequences. The genetic ancestry cluster associated with self-reported Caucasian donors included roughly 84% of the 300 to 400 genotyped donors. The study aimed to test whether cataloging public T cell receptors could reveal signatures of past pathogen exposure. The study used immunosequencing to profile the T cell repertoires of about 670 subjects and linked those repertoires to cytomegalovirus serostatus. In addition to the first cohort of 666 subjects, a separate validation cohort of 120 different subjects was used. High-throughput TCR immunosequencing, statistical association of individual TCRs with disease status, and machine learning were combined to predict cytomegalovirus infection status. To study patterns of TCR occurrence, a later analysis re-analyzed previously published TCR beta repertoires from several hundred donors and added high-resolution HLA genotyping. Rather than drawing on any new phenotypic data, the later analysis identified candidate immune exposures from TCR beta sequences and the way those sequences occurred across donors. An earlier analysis of 587 of the donors used high-throughput TCR beta sequencing to judge whether each TCR beta V gene segment behaved as functional or pseudogenic. Alongside the repertoire data, information on donor age, sex, ethnicity and CMV serostatus was compiled. In a later genetic analysis, genome-wide SNP genotypes for about three fifths of the roughly 670 donors were used, and that subset was treated as a discovery cohort. Every discovery cohort repertoire had been produced on one sequencing platform. HLA typing included class I and class II loci at four-digit resolution. The number of donors typed differed by locus, with about 629-630 for A, B, C, DRB1 and DQB1, roughly 520 for DQA1, 600 to 610 for DPA1, and approximately 470 for DPB1. Roughly 5 DR-DQ haplotypes were treated as single units for association and clustering because of strong linkage in the cohort. On average, 235,054 unique TCR beta nucleotide sequences were sequenced per donor among several hundred genotyped donors of the cohort, with 15% to 20% of those sequences being non-productive. Overall study outcomes, separate from this receptor: When HLA alleles, especially DR and DQ, strongly co-occurred, TCR associations were difficult to assign to individual alleles. At a false discovery rate of 0.05, a later analysis linked around 15,000 TCR beta sequences to specific HLA alleles. CMV serostatus was the only immune exposure information available for the cohort. It was suggested by the authors that the approach could potentially be generalized to other disease states and immunological phenotypes. Because HLA typing was missing for some donors at each locus, association tests included only the typed subset. The classifier was reported to diagnose cytomegalovirus status with high specificity and sensitivity in both the original cohort and the validation cohort. The presence/absence analyses assumed that sequencing depth was roughly uniform across donors, and that assumption may not be true. The sequencing pipeline was judged likely to have produced a cluster of highly shared sequence variants as a technical artifact. This cohort had only TCR beta chains sequenced, and the lack of alpha or paired-chain data limited which features could be detected. Broadly in line with IMGT annotations, most TCR beta V segments showed up in productive rearrangements about 87% or about 30% of the time in an earlier analysis of several hundred of the donors. Most CMV-associated TCR beta chains appeared to be HLA-restricted in a later analysis, and the HLA associations seemed to be driven largely by CMV exposure. According to a later analysis, TCR association rates differed among HLA loci, with DRB1 alleles showing the most associated TCRs and HLA-C alleles showing the fewest. Most TCR sequences were seen in very few donors, while some public TCRs were found in many individuals. A further reported finding was that TCR beta sequences accurately predicted the HLA-A and HLA-B alleles for most subjects in the first cohort. An association between a missense DCLRE1C variant and V-gene and J-gene trimming of TCR beta chains was found in a later genetic analysis and replicated in an independent cohort. Several of the top co-occurrence clusters appeared to be linked to parvovirus B19, influenza, CMV and Epstein-Barr virus, according to a later analysis. Some IMGT-functional V segments, including TRBV6-2 and TRBV6-3, could not be distinguished by the 87-base-pair reads and were therefore excluded. A later analysis found that HLA-associated TCR beta chains were more clonally expanded and had lower generation probabilities than equally common non-associated chains. Three of the identified cytomegalovirus-associated TCR beta chains were confirmed in vitro to be specific for cytomegalovirus antigens. Correlated functional status among segregating V segments might be attributable to linkage disequilibrium, but an unknown experimental factor could not be ruled out. The study listed 164 TCR beta chains as associated with cytomegalovirus. The earlier analysis of some 540 of the donors excluded roughly 17 rarely observed V segments, including chromosome 9 orphons, because counts were too low. According to a later genetic analysis, donors in an Asian-associated ancestry cluster had fewer N-insertions in productive TCRs than the approximately 710-donor mean.

CDR1 is given as LNHDA and CDR2 as SQIVND, both from the germline V gene (reference sequence). From the cysteine through the phenylalanine, the CDR3 covers 15 amino acids. The retained sequence is limited to the CDR3, 45 bases, with the frame set at the first base. V and J are truncated by 10 bases and 5 bases respectively, leaving an intervening sequence of 21 bases. As to this clone: There is no known antigen for this receptor. No base-level quality is on record; no much larger clone is a single base apart.

The library was obtained by the immunoSEQ multiplex PCR assay. For the multiplex PCR, a mixture combining 60 forward primers for TCR Vbeta segments and 13 reverse primers for TCR Jbeta segments was used. The CDR3 region of rearranged TCR beta genes was amplified from genomic DNA by a multiplex PCR assay. Amplified TCR beta libraries were sequenced as 87-base-pair reads on the Illumina HiSeq System. The original pipeline was this. In a later analysis, tens of millions of unique TCR beta chains were counted across the approximately 670 repertoires, and roughly 11 million of these chains were shared by at least two donors. A nearest-neighbor algorithm error-corrected the raw reads and collapsed the reads into unique sequences, merging closely related sequences to remove PCR and sequencing errors. Alignment of CDR3 sequences to IMGT reference sequences was used to assign V, D and J gene segments. For a sequence to be retained, a match of at least six nucleotides was required to both a V gene segment and a J gene segment. A rearrangement counted as productive if the CDR3 had no stop codons and remained in frame with V and J, and every other rearrangement counted as non-productive. CDR3 was defined by IMGT convention, running from the second conserved V-encoded cysteine to the conserved J-encoded phenylalanine. The earlier analysis of 450 to 750 of the donors excluded any sequence lacking an unambiguous match to a single V gene segment. In an earlier analysis of approximately 550 of the donors, V segments were called functional above 56.7% productive rearrangements and were called segregating when the between-donor standard deviation exceeded 5%. A statistical classification framework was built for diagnosing cytomegalovirus status from the catalog of TCR beta chain sequences. V and J gene assignment, in a later analysis, came from comparing TCR nucleotide sequences with IMGT/GENE-DB human TR gene sequences. A later analysis assigned CDR3 sequences and most-parsimonious VDJ recombination scenarios with the TCRdist pipeline. A later analysis defined each TCR beta chain by its CDR3 amino acid sequence plus V-gene family, and excluded reads lacking a unique V-gene family. As a way to deal with suspected cross-contamination and a sequencing artifact, a later analysis dropped 500 to 700 nucleotide sequences that were highly shared and had low generation probability. In a later analysis, a clonal expansion index was calculated for each public chain from normalized within-repertoire ranks of inferred template counts. A later analysis computed generation probabilities with a VDJ recombination model fitted to out-of-frame rearrangements, and checked the results against IGoR. In a later analysis, TCR-TCR, TCR-HLA and TCR-CMV co-occurrence was scored with hypergeometric tests, and a repertoire-size bias correction was applied to TCR pairs. To estimate false discovery rates, a later analysis permuted the HLA or CMV assignments 20 times. In a later analysis, co-occurring TCRs were grouped using DBSCAN, with TCRdist sequence similarity added in when clustering inside HLA-allele-positive subsets. For co-occurrence clustering, repertoires with fewer than 30,000 or more than 120,000 public chains were excluded, along with roughly 5 repertoires with anomalous nucleotide sharing. The table was pulled from immuneACCESS by TCRdb, which kept in-frame rearrangements only. Such tables lose some clones; where checked, under half of the loss comes from unresolved V genes, and the rest has no known cause. That table is the source of V, J and clone size, and D and trimming were worked out from the DNA. Counted in this sample were roughly 160,000 clones; roughly 76% of them appeared once. Around 2.3% of the sample is taken by the ten largest.

The cohort comprised under 700 healthy bone marrow donors. At the time of sampling, all cohort members were nominally healthy, though unrecorded immune exposures were likely present. The donor was CMV seronegative and was included in the group of around 320 seronegative cohort members. A peripheral blood sample was provided by each donor, and peripheral blood mononuclear cells were used for TCR beta sequencing. Genomic DNA was extracted from the blood cell samples with the Qiagen DNeasy Blood Extraction Kit. The clonotype originates from a male donor in good health and CMV-seronegative. The chain joins TRBV19 to TRBJ1-5; the D gene is not confidently resolved. Material: PBMCs. The CDR3 has the sequence CATTEALSVYQPQHF. The DNA sequence is TGTGCCACCACCGAAGCGCTATCGGTATATCAGCCCCAGCATTTT.